The T cell receptor (beta chain) described here comes from a study of blood T cell repertoires in COVID-19. Looking at the study overall: Material from acute and convalescent COVID-19 was sourced from the United States, Italy and Spain. T cells, B-cell-depleted T cells, or PBMCs supplied cDNA or gDNA.

This CDR3 is 14 amino acids long. V was clipped by 3 bases and J by 0 bases, with 6 bases between them. Per germline, CDR1 ENHRY and CDR2 SYGVKD. Original handling: Estimated nucleated cell counts came from reference gene primer amplification. Libraries were prepared by immunoSEQ multiplex PCR; TCRdb keeps only in-frame clonotypes and omits some of them. D and trimming were read from the DNA, whereas the V and J calls and clone size are those reported in that table. The table records around 73,000 clones, under 90% of them present only once. This chain links TRBV10-3 with TRBJ1-3; no reliable D call. The sequence was obtained from a woman in her fifties or sixties with acute or convalescent COVID-19. The specimen was peripheral blood. The CDR3 here is CAISDGSSGNTIYF. Written as DNA, the CDR3 is TGTGCCATCAGTGACGGGAGCTCTGGAAACACCATATATTTT.